Sequencing of this T cell receptor beta chain was carried out in a study of PD-L1 blockade in urothelial cancer. Study details: Once treatment had started, blood was analyzed at 3 weeks (second dose) and again at 6 weeks. The study recovered a median of around 130,000 T cells per blood sample.

Points on this clone: Its antigen remains unknown.

Stated time point: peripheral blood 6 weeks after treatment start. Urothelial carcinoma in patients was locally advanced or metastatic. Study-wide results and limits: The study found that durable-benefit patients expanded tumor-associated blood clones more at 3 weeks.

This CDR3 is 13 amino acids long. The J segment lost 10 bases and the V segment lost 5 bases, leaving 3 bases of the junction unmatched. Germline V CDR1 and CDR2: SGHVS, FQNEAQ. Libraries were prepared by immunoSEQ multiplex PCR; TCRdb keeps only in-frame clonotypes and omits some of them. The table lists approximately 83,000 clones, approximately 87% of them singletons, with 8.4% in the top ten. This material consisted of PBMCs, taken around atezolizumab (anti-PD-L1) treatment. The chain is built from TRBV7-8 and TRBJ2-3; 13 bases match TRBD2. The sequence was obtained from a man aged 70 or older with urothelial cancer. CDR3 DNA: TGTGCCAGCAGCCTGGGACTAGCGGGGCCGCAGTATTTT. Amino acids: CASSLGLAGPQYF.